The 20 T cell receptor beta chains in this list originate from one sample, sequenced in a study of shared clonotypes between healthy human individuals. This table comes from immunoSEQ multiplex PCR, and its TCRdb copy is limited to in-frame clones, with some not included. This table has 650,000 to 750,000 clones, roughly 70% appearing once. Material for sequencing was memory CD4+ T cells sorted from blood. Subset described: CD45RA-negative fraction. The receptors were gathered from a woman in her twenties or thirties in good health.

This rearrangement joins TRBV7-8 to TRBJ2-3, with 9 bases lining up with TRBD1. Looked up from germline, CDR1 is SGHVS and CDR2 is FQNEAQ. Trimming at V came to 2 bases and at J to 3 bases, leaving 6 bases not matched to a gene. CDR3 length: 16 amino acids. Written as DNA, the CDR3 is TGTGCCAGCAGCTTATCGTGGACAGGGGAAACAGATACGCAGTATTTT. Translating gives CASSLSWTGETDTQYF.

This clone was recorded many times. The chain combines TRBV13 with TRBJ2-2, with 12 bases identical to TRBD2. The CDR3 consists of 18 residues. CDR1 and CDR2 (germline): PRHDT, FYEKMQ (reference sequence). After removal of 1 base from V and 5 bases from J, the junction contained 8 bases not matched to a gene. The chain's CDR3 is CASSLDPILAGGTGELFF. The CDR3 region has the DNA TGTGCCAGCAGCTTAGACCCCATTCTAGCGGGGGGGACCGGGGAGCTGTTTTTT.

The chain links TRBV10-3 to TRBJ2-2; 12 bases line up with TRBD2. Germline assignment: CDR1 ENHRY and CDR2 SYGVKD. The CDR3 runs to 16 residues. V shed 6 bases and J 6 bases; nucleotides not matched to a gene: 8. The CDR3 protein is CAISRTSGNEAGELFF. The CDR3 region has the DNA TGTGCCATCAGCAGGACTAGCGGGAATGAGGCCGGGGAGCTGTTTTTT.

V usage is TRBV5-3 and J usage is TRBJ1-2, with D perhaps TRBD1 (5 bases). TRBV5-3 is an open reading frame whose function is uncertain. This CDR3 region has 14 residues. Trimming removed 4 bases from V and 0 bases from J, with 10 bases in between. CDR3 region: CARSRGIANYGYTF. The CDR3, as DNA: TGTGCCAGAAGCCGGGGGATAGCTAACTATGGCTACACCTTC.

The genes are TRBV10-3 and TRBJ1-4; 7 nucleotides match TRBD1. The V segment lost 2 bases and the J segment 5 bases; nucleotides outside the gene matches: 5. The CDR3 runs 15 residues. Looked up from germline, CDR1 is ENHRY and CDR2 is SYGVKD. The CDR3 nucleotides read TGTGCCATCAGTGAGGGGGGACAGTTAAATGAAAAACTGTTTTTT. Its protein is CAISEGGQLNEKLFF.

The chain carries TRBV7-3 and TRBJ2-7, with D uncertain. V gave up 1 base and J gave up 4 bases, with 11 bases separating them. This CDR3 is 14 amino acids long. Germline assignment: CDR1 SGHTA and CDR2 FQGTGA. The CDR3 DNA sequence: TGTGCCAGCAGCTTAAATGGTTTTGGGTACGAGCAGTACTTC. Amino acids: CASSLNGFGYEQYF. Using reference TRBV7-3 and TRBJ2-7 for the parts outside the CDR3, the full variable domain is GAGVSQTPSNKVTEKGKYVELRCDPISGHTALYWYRQSLGQGPEFLIYFQGTGAADDSGLPNDRFFAVRPEGSVSTLKIQRTERGDSAVYLCASSLNGFGYEQYFGPGTRLTVT.

The chain has TRBV5-1 and TRBJ1-3; D ambiguous. The CDR3 extends over 13 amino acids. V lost 2 bases and J 4 bases, leaving 7 bases between the germline ends. The germline CDR1 and CDR2 sequences are SGHRS and YFSETQ. The CDR3: CASSFNTGNTIYF. In nucleotides, the CDR3 is TGCGCCAGCAGCTTTAACACCGGAAACACCATATATTTT. The complete variable domain, with remaining parts taken from reference TRBV5-1 and TRBJ1-3, reads KAGVTQTPRYLIKTRGQQVTLSCSPISGHRSVSWYQQTPGQGLQFLFEYFSETQRNKGNFPGRFSGRQFSNSRSEMNVSTLELGDSALYLCASSFNTGNTIYFGEGSWLTVV.

This rearrangement joins TRBV10-3 to TRBJ2-7, with a tentative D call TRBD1 (6 bases). The V end was cut by 3 bases, the J end by 5 bases, with 11 bases between. The germline V gene encodes CDR1 ENHRY and CDR2 SYGVKD. The CDR3 runs 13 residues. CDR3 amino acids: CAISDRGDHEQYF. CDR3 coding DNA: TGTGCCATCAGTGACAGGGGCGATCACGAGCAGTACTTC.

This clone was seen only a few times. The V gene is TRBV28, the J gene TRBJ1-5, with D maybe TRBD1 (6 bases). V was pared by 6 bases and J by 2 bases, with 14 bases between. Per the germline V gene, CDR1 is MDHEN and CDR2 is SYDVKM. The CDR3 covers 15 residues. For the CDR3, the DNA is TGTGCCAGCAGCAGGGGTCCGATAGGCAATCAGCCCCAGCATTTT. It yields the protein CASSRGPIGNQPQHF.

The chain uses TRBV9 and TRBJ2-2; 7 bases are a match to TRBD1. The CDR3 is made up of 15 amino acids. CDR1 is SGDLS and CDR2 is YYNGEE in the germline V gene. With 3 bases clipped from V and 4 bases from J, the junction kept 6 bases outside the gene matches. CDR3 nucleotides: TGTGCCAGCAGCGGATTACAGGGGCCCACCGGGGAGCTGTTTTTT. This codes for CASSGLQGPTGELFF.

This chain uses TRBV7-8 with TRBJ2-1, with 12 nucleotides matching TRBD2. Germline CDR1 reads SGHVS; CDR2 reads FQNEAQ. The CDR3 is 15 amino acids. The V gene end was trimmed by 5 bases and the J gene end by 8 bases; junction bases not matched to a gene: 7. CDR3 DNA: TGTGCCAGCAGCCGACTAGCGGGAGATTGGCATGAGCAGTTCTTC. Its translation is CASSRLAGDWHEQFF.

The rearrangement uses TRBV11-2 and TRBJ1-4, with 7 positions matching TRBD1. Trimming took 2 bases from V and 5 from J; bases not matched to a gene: 2. Germline-derived CDR1 and CDR2 are SGHAT and FQNNGV. The CDR3 totals 14 residues. CDR3 in amino acids: CASSLHRGNEKLFF. CDR3 DNA: TGTGCCAGCAGCTTACACAGGGGAAATGAAAAACTGTTTTTT.

This clone has only a few counts. The rearrangement links TRBV20-1 to TRBJ1-1; possible D gene TRBD1, 5 bases. Germline V gene data show CDR1 as DFQATT and CDR2 as SNEGSKA (reference sequence). This CDR3 contains 11 residues. The V and J ends lost 6 bases and 12 bases respectively, with 17 bases between them. The CDR3 loop is CSAMQGSWPFF. CDR3 coding DNA: TGCAGTGCAATGCAGGGAAGTTGGCCTTTCTTT.

As to this clone: The sample contains more than one DNA sequence encoding this CDR3. The CDR3 DNA sequence: TGTGCCAGCAAACGACTAGCGGGAGTGAATGAGCAGTTCTTC. Translation: CASKRLAGVNEQFF. The V call is TRBV2, the J call TRBJ2-1, with 12 bases aligning to TRBD2. Trimming at V came to 7 bases and at J to 7 bases, leaving 5 bases not matched to a gene. Germline lookup yields CDR1 SNHLY and CDR2 FYNNEI. The CDR3 has 14 amino acids.

This clone was detected a few times. V usage is TRBV27 and J usage is TRBJ2-5; 8 nucleotides line up with TRBD1. The J segment lost 5 bases and the V segment lost 4 bases, leaving 3 bases of the junction unmatched. The germline gives CDR1 MNHEY, CDR2 SMNVEV (reference sequence). The CDR3 extends over 13 amino acids. CDR3 sequence (DNA): TGTGCCAGCAGTTCAAGACAGGGGGAGACCCAGTACTTC. This sequence encodes CASSSRQGETQYF.

The J gene is TRBJ1-1, the V gene TRBV15; D not certain. V was clipped by 0 bases and J by 0 bases, with 5 bases between them. In germline, CDR1 is LNHNV, CDR2 YYDKDF (reference sequence). The CDR3 is 14 amino acids. The CDR3 reads CATSRDSMNTEAFF. The CDR3 coding sequence is TGTGCCACCAGCAGAGATAGTATGAACACTGAAGCTTTCTTT.

Many counts were recorded for this clone. The CDR3 DNA follows: TGCAGCGTGTTAGCGGGACTCCAGTTCTTC. The encoded protein is CSVLAGLQFF. The V gene is TRBV29-1, the J gene TRBJ2-1; 8 bases fit TRBD2. J lost 13 bases, V lost 6 bases, and 5 bases had no gene match. Germline lookup yields CDR1 SQVTM and CDR2 ANQGSEA. The CDR3 extends over 10 amino acids.

J is TRBJ2-6 and V is TRBV9; D uncertain. This CDR3 is built from 15 residues. Germline CDR1 reads SGDLS; CDR2 reads YYNGEE. Deletions cut 4 bases from V and 2 bases from J, with 10 bases between. As DNA, the CDR3 is TGTGCCAGCAGCCCCCGGGTAACTGGGGCCAACGTCCTGACTTTC. Amino acids: CASSPRVTGANVLTF.

As for this clone: Other DNA sequences in the sample encode the same CDR3. The chain combines TRBV27 with TRBJ2-7; 9 nucleotides match TRBD1. CDR3 length: 13 amino acids. Germline V gives CDR1 MNHEY, CDR2 SMNVEV (reference sequence). After removal of 6 bases from V and 6 bases from J, the junction contained 6 bases not matched to a gene. The CDR3, as DNA: TGTGCCAGCAGCCGACAGGGGGTCGGCGAGCAGTACTTC. Encoded protein: CASSRQGVGEQYF.

The chain joins TRBV28 to TRBJ2-7; D not resolved. The CDR3 runs to 13 residues. Between the trimmed V and J ends, which lost 2 bases and 12 bases, there was a span of 17 bases. Per germline, CDR1 MDHEN and CDR2 SYDVKM. The CDR3 region has the DNA TGTGCCAGCAGTTTAAATTCTCCTCTCGCTGCGTACTTC. Encoded protein: CASSLNSPLAAYF. Together with reference TRBV28 and TRBJ2-7, the CDR3 gives the full variable domain: DVKVTQSSRYLVKRTGEKVFLECVQDMDHENMFWYRQDPGLGLRLIYFSYDVKMKEKGDIPEGYSVSREKKERFSLILESASTNQTSMYLCASSLNSPLAAYFGPGTRLTVT.